This TCR beta chain comes out of a study of control samples from healthy donors and cancer patients. TCRdb's copy holds only in-frame clones and misses some; the assay was immunoSEQ multiplex PCR. This table holds about 100,000 clones, about 82% found once. The germline V gene encodes CDR1 MNHNS and CDR2 SASEGT. V shed 5 bases and J shed 8 bases, with 13 bases lying between them. This CDR3 is 13 amino acids long. Material: blood. This chain connects TRBV6-1 to TRBJ2-4; D is tentatively TRBD1 or TRBD2 (6 bases each). This TCR came from a man under 40 in good health. CDR3 residues: CASSKNGGDIQYF. The CDR3 region has the DNA TGTGCCAGCAGTAAAAACGGGGGCGACATTCAGTACTTC.